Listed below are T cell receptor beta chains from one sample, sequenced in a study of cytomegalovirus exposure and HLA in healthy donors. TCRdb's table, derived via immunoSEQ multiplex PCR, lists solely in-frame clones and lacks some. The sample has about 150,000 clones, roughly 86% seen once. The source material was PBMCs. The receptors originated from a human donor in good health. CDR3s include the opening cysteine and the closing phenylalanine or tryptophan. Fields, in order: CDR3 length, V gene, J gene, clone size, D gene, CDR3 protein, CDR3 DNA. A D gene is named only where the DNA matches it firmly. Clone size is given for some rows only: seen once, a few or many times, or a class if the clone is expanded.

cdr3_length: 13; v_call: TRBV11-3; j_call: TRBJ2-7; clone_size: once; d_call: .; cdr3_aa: CASSRGEVHEQYF; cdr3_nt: TGTGCCAGCAGTAGAGGCGAGGTTCACGAGCAGTACTTC
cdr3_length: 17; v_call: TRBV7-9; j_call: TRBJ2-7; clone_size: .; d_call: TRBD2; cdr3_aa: CASSSVGGEGPPYEQYF; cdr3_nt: TGTGCCAGCAGCTCGGTCGGGGGGGAGGGCCCCCCCTACGAGCAGTACTTC
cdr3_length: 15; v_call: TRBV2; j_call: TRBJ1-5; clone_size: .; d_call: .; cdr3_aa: CASSEGLHSNQPQHF; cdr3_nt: TGTGCCAGCAGTGAAGGGCTTCATAGCAATCAGCCCCAGCATTTT
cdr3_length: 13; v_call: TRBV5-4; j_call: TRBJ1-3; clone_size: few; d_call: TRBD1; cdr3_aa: CASSQDRGHTIYF; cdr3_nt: TGTGCCAGCAGCCAGGACAGGGGACACACCATATATTTT
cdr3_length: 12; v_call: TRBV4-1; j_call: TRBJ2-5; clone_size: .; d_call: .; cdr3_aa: CASSVGGETQYF; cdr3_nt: TGCGCCAGCAGCGTGGGAGGAGAGACCCAGTACTTC
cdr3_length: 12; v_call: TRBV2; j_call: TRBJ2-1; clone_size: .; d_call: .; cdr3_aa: CCVAANYNEQFF; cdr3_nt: TGTTGCGTAGCGGCCAACTACAATGAGCAGTTCTTC
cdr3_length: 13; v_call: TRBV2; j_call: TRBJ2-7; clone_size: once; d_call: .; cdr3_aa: CASIRSEIYEQYF; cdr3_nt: TGTGCCAGCATTCGGAGCGAGATATACGAGCAGTACTTC
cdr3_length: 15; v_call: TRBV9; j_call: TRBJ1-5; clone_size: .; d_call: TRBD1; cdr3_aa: CASSVGQGVNQPQHF; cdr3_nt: TGTGCCAGCAGCGTAGGACAGGGGGTGAATCAGCCCCAGCATTTT
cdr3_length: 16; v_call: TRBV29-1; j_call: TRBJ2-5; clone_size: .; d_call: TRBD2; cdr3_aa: CSVEDLMSGGKETQYF; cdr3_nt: TGCAGCGTTGAAGATCTCATGTCCGGGGGGAAAGAGACCCAGTACTTC
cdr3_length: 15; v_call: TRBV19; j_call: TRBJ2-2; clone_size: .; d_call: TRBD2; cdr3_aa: CASRSRGRDTGELFF; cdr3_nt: TGTGCCAGTCGTTCACGGGGGAGGGACACCGGGGAGCTGTTTTTT
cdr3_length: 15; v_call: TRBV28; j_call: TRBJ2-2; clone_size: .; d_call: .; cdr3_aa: CASSLRLPNTGELFF; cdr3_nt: TGTGCCAGCAGTTTGCGGCTGCCGAACACCGGGGAGCTGTTTTTT
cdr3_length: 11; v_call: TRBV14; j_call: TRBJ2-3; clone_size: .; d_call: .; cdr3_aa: CASSSSRRFFF; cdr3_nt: TGTGCCAGCAGCTCATCCAGAAGATTCTTTTTT
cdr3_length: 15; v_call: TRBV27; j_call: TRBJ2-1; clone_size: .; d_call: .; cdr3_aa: CASSFASYGGDEQFF; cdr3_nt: TGTGCCAGCAGTTTCGCGAGTTACGGAGGGGATGAGCAGTTCTTC
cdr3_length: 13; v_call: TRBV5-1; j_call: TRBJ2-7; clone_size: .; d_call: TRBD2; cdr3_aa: CASSIGTSAEQYF; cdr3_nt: TGCGCCAGCAGCATAGGGACTAGCGCCGAGCAGTACTTC
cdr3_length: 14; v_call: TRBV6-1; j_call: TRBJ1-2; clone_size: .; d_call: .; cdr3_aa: CASSDEVRGLGYTF; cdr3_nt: TGTGCCAGCAGTGATGAGGTGCGAGGGCTAGGCTACACCTTC
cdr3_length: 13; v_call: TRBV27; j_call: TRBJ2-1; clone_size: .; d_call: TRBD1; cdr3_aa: CASSRRDRGEQFF; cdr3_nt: TGTGCCAGCAGTCGAAGGGACAGGGGAGAGCAGTTCTTC
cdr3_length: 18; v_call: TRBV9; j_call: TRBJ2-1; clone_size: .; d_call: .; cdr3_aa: CASSVSRDSTSKSNEQFF; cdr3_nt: TGTGCCAGCAGCGTATCACGGGACTCTACATCCAAGTCAAATGAGCAGTTCTTC
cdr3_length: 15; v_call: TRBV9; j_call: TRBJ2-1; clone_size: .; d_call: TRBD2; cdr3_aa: CASSVTASGRFEQFF; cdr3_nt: TGTGCCAGCAGCGTAACGGCTAGCGGGAGGTTTGAGCAGTTCTTC
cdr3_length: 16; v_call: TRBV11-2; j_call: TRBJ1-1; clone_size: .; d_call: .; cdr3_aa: CASSLDFAGMNTEAFF; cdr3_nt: TGTGCCAGCAGCTTAGATTTCGCGGGAATGAACACTGAAGCTTTCTTT
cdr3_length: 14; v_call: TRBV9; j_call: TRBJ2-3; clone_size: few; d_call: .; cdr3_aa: CASSVRGISDTQYF; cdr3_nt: TGTGCCAGCAGCGTACGGGGGATATCGGATACGCAGTATTTT
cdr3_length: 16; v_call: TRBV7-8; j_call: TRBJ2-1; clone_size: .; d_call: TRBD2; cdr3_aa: CASSHRGEGLKNEQFF; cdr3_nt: TGTGCCAGCAGCCACCGGGGGGAGGGCCTTAAAAATGAGCAGTTCTTC
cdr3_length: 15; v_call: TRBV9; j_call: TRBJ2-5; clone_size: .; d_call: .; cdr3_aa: CASSVFAGPGETQYF; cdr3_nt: TGTGCCAGCAGCGTATTTGCGGGGCCGGGGGAGACCCAGTACTTC
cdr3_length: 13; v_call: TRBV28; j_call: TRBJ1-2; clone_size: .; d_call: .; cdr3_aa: CASSLGSDYGYTF; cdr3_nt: TGTGCCAGCAGTTTAGGGAGCGATTATGGCTACACCTTC
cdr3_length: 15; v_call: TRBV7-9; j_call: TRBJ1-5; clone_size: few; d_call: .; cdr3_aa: CASSLGGLGNQPQHF; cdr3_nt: TGTGCCAGCAGCTTAGGGGGGCTTGGCAATCAGCCCCAGCATTTT
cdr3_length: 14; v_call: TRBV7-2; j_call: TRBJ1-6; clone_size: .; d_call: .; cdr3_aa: CASSLVATNSPLHF; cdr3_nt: TGTGCCAGCAGCTTAGTAGCCACCAATTCACCCCTCCACTTT
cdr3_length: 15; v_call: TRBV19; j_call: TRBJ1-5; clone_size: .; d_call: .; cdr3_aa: CASTTTVYSNQPQHF; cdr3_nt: TGTGCCAGTACCACGACAGTCTATAGCAATCAGCCCCAGCATTTT
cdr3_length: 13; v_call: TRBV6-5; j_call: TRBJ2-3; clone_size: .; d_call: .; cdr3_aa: CASRATGIDTQYF; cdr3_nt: TGTGCCAGCAGGGCAACAGGGATAGATACGCAGTATTTT
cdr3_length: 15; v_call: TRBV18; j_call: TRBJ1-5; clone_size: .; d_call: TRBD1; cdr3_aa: CASSPGTDSNQPQHF; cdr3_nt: TGTGCCAGCTCACCCGGGACAGATAGCAATCAGCCCCAGCATTTT
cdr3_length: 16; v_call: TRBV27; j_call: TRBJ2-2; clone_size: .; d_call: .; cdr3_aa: CASSLSAGLNTGELFF; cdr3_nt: TGTGCCAGCAGTTTATCGGCAGGGCTGAACACCGGGGAGCTGTTTTTT
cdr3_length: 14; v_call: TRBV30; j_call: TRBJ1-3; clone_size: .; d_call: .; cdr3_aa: CAWNTPGSGNTIYF; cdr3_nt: TGTGCCTGGAACACCCCGGGCTCTGGAAACACCATATATTTT
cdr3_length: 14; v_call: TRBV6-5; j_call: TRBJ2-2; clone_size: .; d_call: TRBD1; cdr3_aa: CASSRGQPTGELFF; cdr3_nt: TGTGCCAGCAGCCGGGGACAGCCCACCGGGGAGCTGTTTTTT
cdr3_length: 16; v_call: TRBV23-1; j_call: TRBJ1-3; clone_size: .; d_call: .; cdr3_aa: CASSPTGRASGNTIYF; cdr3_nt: TGCGCCAGCAGCCCCACAGGAAGAGCCTCTGGAAACACCATATATTTT
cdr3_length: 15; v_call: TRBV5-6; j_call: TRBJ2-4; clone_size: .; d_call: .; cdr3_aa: CASSFFDRAKNIQYF; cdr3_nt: TGTGCCAGCAGCTTTTTCGACAGAGCCAAAAACATTCAGTACTTC
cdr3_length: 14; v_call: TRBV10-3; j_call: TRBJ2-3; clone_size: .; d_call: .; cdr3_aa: CAISESGGRDTQYF; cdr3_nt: TGTGCCATCAGTGAGTCTGGGGGCAGAGATACGCAGTATTTT